These 9 T cell receptor beta chains were all obtained from the same sample, sequenced in a study of T cells in women clearing cervical HPV infection. Repertoires were generated with immunoSEQ multiplex PCR, while TCRdb's copy carries only in-frame clones and drops some. This specimen shows over 15,000 clones; the ten leading clones hold roughly 10%. Specimen: blood buffy coat. These receptor sequences come from a woman aged 18 to 69 with a cervical HPV16 infection that either progressed to CIN3+ or cleared (not recorded which).

Turning to this clone: The CDR3 end lies 3 residues beyond the end of the read and is filled in from the germline J gene. The V and J genes are TRBV20-1 and TRBJ2-5; D is perhaps TRBD2 (6 bases). Trimming took off 5 bases at V and 4 bases at J, with 17 bases between the two ends. CDR1 and CDR2 (germline): DFQATT, SNEGSKA (reference sequence). The CDR3 covers 14 residues. CDR3 DNA, as far as it was read: TGCAGTGCTCTCACCCTTGGCGGGATAGAGACC. This translates into CSALTLGGIET. The full-length CDR3 reads as CSALTLGGIETQYF.

A word on this clone: The observed sequence ends 3 residues before the CDR3 terminus, with the missing tail filled in from the germline J gene. This chain links TRBV28 with TRBJ2-2; TRBD1 is a possible D gene (6 bases). The CDR3 is made up of 15 amino acids. The germline V gene encodes CDR1 MDHEN and CDR2 SYDVKM. Trimming removed 10 bases at V and 1 base at J, with 16 bases between. The DNA read from the CDR3 is TGTGCCACCAAACCGGGGACACTGAACACCGGGGAG. Its protein product is CATKPGTLNTGE. The entire CDR3 is CATKPGTLNTGELFF.

For this clone: The read is 3 residues too short to cover the CDR3 end, so that end is filled in from the germline J gene. The genes are TRBV5-1 and TRBJ2-1; 10 nucleotides agree with TRBD2. Looked up from germline, CDR1 is SGHRS and CDR2 is YFSETQ. V dropped 0 bases and J dropped 7; count of bases not matched to a gene: 4. The CDR3 runs to 15 residues. CDR3 residues: CASSLESGGGNEQFF. Incomplete CDR3 DNA: TGCGCCAGCAGCTTGGAAAGCGGGGGGGGTAATGAG.

Comment on this clone: The read finishes 3 residues shy of the CDR3 end, and the germline J gene is used to complete it. V is TRBV29-1 and J is TRBJ2-7; TRBD2 is a possible D gene (8 bases). The germline V gene encodes CDR1 SQVTM and CDR2 ANQGSEA. Deletions cut 6 bases from V and 4 bases from J, with 16 bases between. The CDR3 length is 13 residues. Partial CDR3 DNA: TGCAGCGTCGGGAGGGGGCGCGGGTACGAG. As protein: CSVGRGRGYE. The full CDR3 sequence reads CSVGRGRGYEQYF.

As concerns this clone: Read coverage stops 3 residues before the CDR3 terminus; the germline J gene supplies the remainder. The chain is built from TRBV24-1 and TRBJ2-5; D is unresolved. This CDR3 is 16 amino acids long. The V end lost 3 bases, the J end lost 0 bases, and 13 bases lay between the germline ends. Germline loops: CDR1 KGHDR, CDR2 SFDVKD. CDR3 bases read: TGTGCCACCAGTGATCATCGCCCCCCGGACCAAGAGACC. Its translation: CATSDHRPPDQET. The whole CDR3 protein is CATSDHRPPDQETQYF.

Comment on this clone: Read coverage stops 3 residues before the CDR3 terminus; the germline J gene supplies the remainder. The V call is TRBV9, the J call TRBJ1-2, with 8 bases aligning to TRBD1. The CDR3 sequence is 13 residues long. Germline V gene lookup returns CDR1 SGDLS and CDR2 YYNGEE. V shed 7 bases and J 7 bases; nucleotides not matched to a gene: 9. The CDR3 reads CASRSGGLGGYTF. Partial CDR3 DNA: TGTGCCAGCCGCTCAGGGGGCTTGGGTGGC.

A word on this clone: The missing CDR3 end, 3 residues past where the read stops, is filled in from the germline J gene. J is TRBJ2-7 and V is TRBV7-6; D possibly corresponds to TRBD2 (5 bases). The V gene lost 5 bases and the J gene lost 1 base, with 9 bases spanning the gap. The CDR3 extends over 13 amino acids. Germline loops: CDR1 SGHVS, CDR2 FNYEAQ. The sequenced CDR3 bases are TGTGCCAGCAGCGCCCCGGGGTCCTACGAG. It translates to CASSAPGSYE. The whole CDR3 is CASSAPGSYEQYF.

As to this clone: The DNA ends 3 residues before the CDR3 does, and the rest of the CDR3 is filled in from the germline J gene. The chain is built from TRBV6-1 and TRBJ2-2; the D gene is possibly TRBD1 (5 bases). CDR3 length: 13 amino acids. V shed 4 bases and J shed 6 bases, with 9 bases lying between them. Per germline, CDR1 MNHNS and CDR2 SASEGT. The CDR3 bases that were read are TGTGCCAGCAGTGGTCTGGGGCCCGGGGAG. This encodes CASSGLGPGE. The entire CDR3 reads CASSGLGPGELFF.

A note on this clone: The read is 3 residues too short to cover the CDR3 end, so that end is filled in from the germline J gene. The chain couples TRBV20-1 to TRBJ2-2, with 9 nucleotides matching TRBD2. V lost 0 bases, J lost 4 bases, and 6 bases stayed unmatched. The CDR3 is 16 residues long. Germline V gene data show CDR1 as DFQATT and CDR2 as SNEGSKA (reference sequence). The CDR3 region is CSAREGGGAVTGELFF. CDR3 DNA, as far as it was read: TGCAGTGCTAGAGAAGGCGGGGGGGCGGTCACCGGGGAG.